What follows are 9 T cell receptor beta chains derived from one specimen sequenced in a study of vaccination effects on CD4 cells after COVID-19. Sequencing followed a ViraFEST assay step that expanded antigen-specific CD4+ T cells with viral peptide pools. Once cultured for roughly nine days, the cells underwent separation to obtain CD4+ T cells. Nobody among the vaccine recipients had prior SARS-CoV-2 infection (nucleocapsid antibodies were negative). No antigen has been assigned to these receptors. Assay used: immunoSEQ multiplex PCR; TCRdb lists only in-frame clones, some missing. Of 55,000 to 80,000 clones listed, about four fifths are singletons. The sequenced sample was CD4+ T cells from PBMCs cultured with SARS-CoV-2 spike peptides, obtained before COVID-19 vaccination. The receptors stem from a human donor who received a COVID-19 vaccine.

Details on this clone: The junction and the germline gene differ at one end; a read error may be behind it. The genes are TRBV18 and TRBJ1-1; 7 bases line up with TRBD1. This CDR3 has 14 residues. Germline values: CDR1 KGHSH, CDR2 LQKENI. The DNA of the CDR3 is TGTGCCAGCTCAATTACGACAGGGAACGCTGAAGCTTTCTTT. This codes for CASSITTGNAEAFF.

The table lists this clone with a few counts. The chain joins TRBV2 to TRBJ1-6; weak D call: TRBD1 (5 bases). Trimming left V 4 bases short and J 3 bases short, with 10 bases between. The CDR3 is made up of 15 amino acids. Germline V gene lookup returns CDR1 SNHLY and CDR2 FYNNEI. The CDR3 coding sequence is TGTGCCAGCAGTGCTCGGGACGGCTATAATTCACCCCTCCACTTT. Translated, it gives CASSARDGYNSPLHF. Supplemented by reference TRBV2 and TRBJ1-6, the full variable domain reads EPEVTQTPSHQVTQMGQEVILRCVPISNHLYFYWYRQILGQKVEFLVSFYNNEISEKSEIFDDQFSVERPDGSNFTLKIRSTKLEDSAMYFCASSARDGYNSPLHFGNGTRLTVT.

This clone was found a few times. This chain links TRBV5-6 with TRBJ2-7; D unclear. The V gene's germline CDR1 is SGHDT and CDR2 YYEEEE. CDR3 length: 15 residues. Deletions cut 3 bases from V and 4 bases from J, with 17 bases between. This chain's CDR3 is CASSSLDTAPYEQYV. CDR3 DNA: TGTGCCAGCAGCTCCCTCGACACAGCCCCTTACGAGCAGTACGTC.

This clone was recorded a few times. The rearrangement joins TRBV24-1 to TRBJ2-3, with 11 positions matching TRBD2. This CDR3 spans 17 amino acids. V gave up 3 bases and J gave up 4 bases; unmatched junction bases: 8. Germline V CDR1 and CDR2: KGHDR, SFDVKD. In DNA form, the CDR3 reads TGTGCCACCAGTGATACTAGCGGGGGCCCCTCGGCAGATACGCAGTATTTT. Encoded protein: CATSDTSGGPSADTQYF.

The V call is TRBV18, the J call TRBJ2-7, with D unresolved. Looked up from germline, CDR1 is KGHSH and CDR2 is LQKENI. This CDR3 has 14 residues. The V end lost 2 bases, the J end lost 2 bases, and 10 bases lay between the germline ends. As DNA, the CDR3 is TGTGCCAGCTCACCAGACGCAGTTACCTACGAGCAGTACGTC. This sequence encodes CASSPDAVTYEQYV.

V and J are TRBV5-1 and TRBJ2-1, with TRBD2 as a possible D gene (6 bases). The CDR3 length is 15 residues. Trimming removed 2 bases from V and 2 bases from J, with 11 bases in between. Looked up from germline, CDR1 is SGHRS and CDR2 is YFSETQ. The CDR3 loop is CASSFTGDTYNEQFF. In nucleotides, the CDR3 is TGCGCCAGCAGCTTCACGGGGGATACCTACAATGAGCAGTTCTTC. The full variable domain, with the rest looked up from reference TRBV5-1 and TRBJ2-1, is KAGVTQTPRYLIKTRGQQVTLSCSPISGHRSVSWYQQTPGQGLQFLFEYFSETQRNKGNFPGRFSGRQFSNSRSEMNVSTLELGDSALYLCASSFTGDTYNEQFFGPGTRLTVL.

The rearrangement uses TRBV7-2 and TRBJ1-1, with D possibly TRBD1 on 5 matching bases. This CDR3 has 13 amino acids. With 2 bases removed from V and 4 bases from J, the gap between germline ends came to 8 bases. Germline V gene lookup returns CDR1 SGHTA and CDR2 FQGNSA. CDR3 coding DNA: TGTGCCAGCAGCTTACGACAGTCCACTGAAGCTTTCTTT. Translating gives CASSLRQSTEAFF.

The chain carries TRBV6-2 or TRBV6-3 and TRBJ1-1, with D uncertain. The CDR3 has 14 residues. From germline, CDR1 is MNHEY and CDR2 SVGEGT. The V end lost 5 bases, the J end lost 0 bases, and 10 bases lay between the germline ends. The CDR3 region is CASSRWSMNTEAFF. Here the CDR3 DNA reads TGTGCCAGCAGTCGATGGTCAATGAACACTGAAGCTTTCTTT.

V usage is TRBV6-6 and J usage is TRBJ2-5; D might be TRBD1 (5 bases). CDR1 MNHNY and CDR2 SVGAGI come from the germline V gene (reference sequence). The length of the CDR3 is 15 residues. V lost 0 bases, J lost 1 base, and 9 bases lay in between. CDR3 nucleotide sequence: TGTGCCAGCAGTTACTCGCCGACAGCCCAAGAGACCCAGTACTTC. Translated, it gives CASSYSPTAQETQYF.